This TCR beta chain was identified during a study of cytomegalovirus exposure and HLA in healthy donors (dated by TCRdb to 2017 to 2019). About the full investigation: An earlier analysis of 550 to 700 of the donors reported 250 to 350 Gb of sequence data and 117 million unique TCR beta sequences from 150 million to 200 million T cells. In the later analysis, no new phenotypic data were used to find candidate immune exposures; instead, reliance was placed on TCR beta sequences and their occurrence across donors. Besides the first cohort of hundreds of subjects, a separate validation cohort made up of about 120 different subjects was used. About 280 gigabases of sequencing data and 80 million or so unique TCR sequences were included in an early release covering about 700 HLA-typed donors. HLA typing covered class I and class II loci at four-digit resolution. On average, about 240,000 unique TCR beta nucleotide sequences were sequenced per donor among 300 to 500 genotyped donors of the cohort, with 15% to 20% of those sequences being non-productive. Donor age, sex, ethnicity and CMV serostatus were compiled alongside the repertoire data. Of the approximately 400 genotyped donors, over 65% fell in the genetic ancestry cluster associated with self-reported Caucasian donors. The number of donors typed differed by locus, with roughly 620-630 for A, B, C, DRB1 and DQB1, roughly 520 for DQA1, about 610 for DPA1, and 400 to 490 for DPB1. Because of strong linkage in the cohort, a few DR-DQ haplotypes were treated as single units for association and clustering. Genome-wide SNP genotypes for about 65% of the roughly 700 donors were used in a later genetic analysis, which treated that subset as a discovery cohort. To predict cytomegalovirus infection status, the study brought together high-throughput TCR immunosequencing, statistical association of individual TCRs with disease status, and machine learning. A later analysis re-examined previously published TCR beta repertoires from around 670 donors and added high-resolution HLA genotyping to investigate patterns of TCR occurrence. Every repertoire in the discovery cohort had been generated on one and the same sequencing platform. The T cell repertoires of 666 subjects were profiled by immunosequencing and related to cytomegalovirus serostatus. To decide whether each TCR beta V gene segment behaved as functional or pseudogenic, an earlier analysis of 587 of the donors relied on high-throughput TCR beta sequencing. The study was designed to test whether signatures of past pathogen exposure could be identified by cataloging public T cell receptors.

V is trimmed back by 7 bases and J by 2 bases, and the junction contains 8 bases that no gene match accounts for. CDR1 MNHNY and CDR2 SVGAGI are derived from the germline V gene (reference sequence). The CDR3 covers 14 residues, taking in both the cysteine and the phenylalanine. The only DNA kept is the CDR3, 42 bases in frame from the first base. This clone was picked up one time. Its antigen remains unidentified. Nothing much larger sits one base from this clone, and base qualities are not available. The investigation overall reported the following: A further reported finding was that TCR beta sequences accurately predicted the HLA-A and HLA-B alleles for most subjects in the first cohort. The classifier was reported to diagnose cytomegalovirus status with high specificity and sensitivity in both the original and validation cohorts. A later analysis found that most CMV-associated TCR beta chains appeared HLA-restricted, with HLA associations seemingly driven largely by CMV exposure. Most TCR sequences were seen in very few donors, while some public TCRs were found in many individuals. Roughly uniform sequencing depth across donors was assumed in presence/absence analyses, although this assumption may not hold. CMV serostatus was the only immune exposure information available for the cohort. In a later analysis, around 17,000 TCR beta sequences were associated with specific HLA alleles at a false discovery rate of 0.05. In vitro tests confirmed that a few of the cytomegalovirus-associated TCR beta chains recognize cytomegalovirus antigens. According to a later analysis, parvovirus B19, influenza, CMV and Epstein-Barr virus appeared linked to several top co-occurrence clusters. The study listed over 150 TCR beta chains as associated with cytomegalovirus. The authors suggested that the approach could potentially be extended to other disease states and immunological phenotypes. A group of highly shared sequence variants was considered likely to be a technical artifact of the sequencing pipeline. According to a later genetic analysis, donors in an Asian-associated ancestry cluster had fewer N-insertions in productive TCRs than the approximately 650-donor mean. Because HLA typing was unavailable for some donors at each locus, only the typed subset was used in association tests. V-gene and J-gene trimming of TCR beta chains was associated with a missense DCLRE1C variant in a later genetic analysis, and the association was replicated in an independent cohort. A later analysis found that HLA-associated TCR beta chains were more clonally expanded and had lower generation probabilities than equally common non-associated chains. The earlier analysis of about 600 of the donors excluded 15 to 20 rarely observed V segments, including chromosome 9 orphons, because counts were too low. Strong co-occurrence of HLA alleles, especially DR and DQ, made assigning TCR associations to individual alleles difficult. Some IMGT-functional V segments, including TRBV6-2 and TRBV6-3, could not be distinguished by the 87-base-pair reads and were therefore excluded. A later analysis found that TCR association rates varied across HLA loci, with DRB1 alleles showing the most associated TCRs and HLA-C alleles the fewest. In an earlier analysis of around 600 of the donors, most TCR beta V segments were observed in productive rearrangements about 87% or about 30% of the time, broadly matching IMGT annotations. This cohort had only TCR beta chains sequenced, and the lack of alpha or paired-chain data limited which features could be detected. Linkage disequilibrium might explain the correlated functional status among segregating V segments, but an unknown experimental factor could not be excluded.

The cohort consisted of 650 to 850 healthy bone marrow donors. All cohort members were sampled while nominally healthy, although unrecorded immune exposures were likely present. The donor tested CMV seronegative, placing the donor among the 350 or so seronegative members of the cohort. Every donor gave a peripheral blood sample, and the peripheral blood mononuclear cells from that sample were used for TCR beta sequencing. Genomic DNA was extracted from the blood cell samples with the Qiagen DNeasy Blood Extraction Kit. The library came from the immunoSEQ multiplex PCR assay. For the multiplex PCR, a mixture combining 60 forward primers for TCR Vbeta segments and 13 reverse primers for TCR Jbeta segments was used. The CDR3 region of rearranged TCR beta genes was amplified from genomic DNA by a multiplex PCR assay. Amplified TCR beta libraries were sequenced as 87-base-pair reads on the Illumina HiSeq System. Per the authors' processing: In a later analysis, tens of millions of unique TCR beta chains were counted across the approximately 670 repertoires, and around 10 million of these chains were shared by at least two donors. A nearest-neighbor algorithm error-corrected the raw reads and collapsed the reads into unique sequences, merging closely related sequences to remove PCR and sequencing errors. Alignment of CDR3 sequences to IMGT reference sequences was used to assign V, D and J gene segments. For a sequence to be retained, a match of at least six nucleotides to both a V gene segment and a J gene segment was required. Rearrangements were called productive when the CDR3 lacked stop codons and stayed in frame with V and J; all others were non-productive. CDR3 was defined according to IMGT convention as the region running from the second conserved V-encoded cysteine to the conserved J-encoded phenylalanine. The earlier analysis of some 580 of the donors excluded any sequence lacking an unambiguous match to a single V gene segment. An earlier analysis of 450 to 650 of the donors called V segments functional above 56.7% productive rearrangements and segregating when the between-donor standard deviation exceeded 5%. A statistical classification framework was built to diagnose cytomegalovirus status from the catalog of TCR beta chain sequences. A later analysis assigned V and J genes by comparing TCR nucleotide sequences with IMGT/GENE-DB human TR gene sequences. Using the TCRdist pipeline, a later analysis assigned CDR3 sequences along with most-parsimonious VDJ recombination scenarios. A later analysis defined each TCR beta chain by its CDR3 amino acid sequence plus V-gene family, and excluded reads lacking a unique V-gene family. A later analysis removed 592 highly shared, low-generation-probability nucleotide sequences to deal with suspected cross-contamination and a sequencing artifact. In a later analysis, a clonal expansion index was calculated for each public chain from normalized within-repertoire ranks of inferred template counts. Generation probabilities in a later analysis came from a VDJ recombination model fitted to out-of-frame rearrangements, and those results were checked against IGoR. Hypergeometric tests were used in a later analysis to score TCR-TCR, TCR-HLA and TCR-CMV co-occurrence, with a repertoire-size bias correction applied to the TCR pairs. A later analysis estimated false discovery rates by permuting HLA or CMV assignments 20 times. In a later analysis, co-occurring TCRs were grouped with DBSCAN, and TCRdist sequence similarity was added when clustering was performed within HLA-allele-positive subsets. Repertoires with fewer than 30,000 or more than 120,000 public chains were left out of co-occurrence clustering, as were about five repertoires with anomalous nucleotide sharing. TCRdb re-hosts the immuneACCESS table, in-frame sequences only. Its copies lack some clones; in the studies checked, an unresolved V gene accounts for under half of them, and the cause for the rest is not known. The V and J calls and clone size are taken from that table; D and trimming were inferred from the DNA. The sample table lists about 90,000 clones, 90% of them with a count of one. The ten largest clones add up to 2.3% of the sample.

The V and J segments used are TRBV6-6 and TRBJ2-7, with 7 bases in between that match TRBD2. Source material: PBMCs. The receptor comes from a man aged 18 to 29 in good health and CMV-seronegative. The bases are TGTGCCAGCAAACCCGGCGGGAGCGCCTACGAGCAGTACTTC. Translated, this is CASKPGGSAYEQYF.